This T cell receptor (beta chain) comes out of a study of cytomegalovirus exposure and HLA in healthy donors. This clone occurred once. Its antigen is unidentified. Findings of the study overall: The study listed 150 to 200 cytomegalovirus-associated TCR beta chains. Later work found most CMV-associated TCR beta chains apparently HLA-restricted.

The CDR3 has 16 amino acids. Germline CDR1 reads KGHSH; CDR2 reads LQKENI. Trimming cost V 5 bases and J 6 bases; bases outside gene matches: 7. A multiplex PCR was run with 60 Vbeta primers and 13 Jbeta primers. Assay: immunoSEQ multiplex PCR; the TCRdb copy retains only in-frame clones and omits some. The sample consists of about 160,000 clones, about 81% of them appearing once. The specimen sequenced was PBMCs. The chain uses TRBV18 and TRBJ2-1; 13 nucleotides line up with TRBD2. The receptor was isolated from a woman aged 50 to 60 in good health and CMV-seropositive. CDR3 nucleotide sequence: TGTGCCAGCTCAACCCCGGGACTAGCGGGAACCAATGAGCAGTTCTTC. This encodes CASSTPGLAGTNEQFF.